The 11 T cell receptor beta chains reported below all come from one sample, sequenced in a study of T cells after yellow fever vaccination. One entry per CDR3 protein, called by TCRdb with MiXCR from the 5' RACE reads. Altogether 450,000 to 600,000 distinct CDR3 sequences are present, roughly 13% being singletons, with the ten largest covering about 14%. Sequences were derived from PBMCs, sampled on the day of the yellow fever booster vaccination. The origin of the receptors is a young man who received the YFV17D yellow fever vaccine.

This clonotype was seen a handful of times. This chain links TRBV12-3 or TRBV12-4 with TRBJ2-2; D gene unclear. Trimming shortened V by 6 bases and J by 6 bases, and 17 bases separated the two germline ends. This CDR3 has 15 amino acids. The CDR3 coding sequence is TGTGCCAGCAGGGGAATTACGGAGTCGGCCGGGGAGCTGTTTTTT. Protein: CASRGITESAGELFF.

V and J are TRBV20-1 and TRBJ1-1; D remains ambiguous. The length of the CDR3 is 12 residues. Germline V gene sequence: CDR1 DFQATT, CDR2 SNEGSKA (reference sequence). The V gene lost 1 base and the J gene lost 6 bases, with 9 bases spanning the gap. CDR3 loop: CSARGVQPEAFF. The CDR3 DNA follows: TGCAGTGCTAGAGGTGTCCAGCCTGAAGCTTTCTTT.

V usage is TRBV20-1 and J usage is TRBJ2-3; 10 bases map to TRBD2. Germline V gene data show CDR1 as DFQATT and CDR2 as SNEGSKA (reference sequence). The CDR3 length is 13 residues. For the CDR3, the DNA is TGCACCCTTAGCGGGAGGCCACCGGGTACGCAGTATTTT. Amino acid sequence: CTLSGRPPGTQYF.

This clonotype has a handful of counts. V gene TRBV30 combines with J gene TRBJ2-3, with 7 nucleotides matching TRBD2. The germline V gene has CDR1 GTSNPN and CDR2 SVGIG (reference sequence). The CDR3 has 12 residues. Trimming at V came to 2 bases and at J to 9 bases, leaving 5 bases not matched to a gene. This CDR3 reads CAWSRGSGTQYF. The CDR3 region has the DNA TGTGCCTGGAGTCGCGGGAGTGGCACGCAGTATTTT.

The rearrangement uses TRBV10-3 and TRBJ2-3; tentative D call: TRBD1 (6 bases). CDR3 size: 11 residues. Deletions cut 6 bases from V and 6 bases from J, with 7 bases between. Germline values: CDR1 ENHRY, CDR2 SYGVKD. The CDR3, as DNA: TGTGCCATCAGACAGGGTGATACGCAGTATTTT. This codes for CAIRQGDTQYF.

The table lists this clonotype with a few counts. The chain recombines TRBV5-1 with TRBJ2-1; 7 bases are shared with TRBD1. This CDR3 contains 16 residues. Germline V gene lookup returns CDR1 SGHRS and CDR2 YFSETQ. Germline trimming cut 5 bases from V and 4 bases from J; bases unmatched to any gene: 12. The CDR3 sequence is CASSLLDRDSYNEQFF. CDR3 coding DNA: TGCGCCAGCAGTTTGTTGGACCGGGACAGTTACAATGAGCAGTTCTTC.

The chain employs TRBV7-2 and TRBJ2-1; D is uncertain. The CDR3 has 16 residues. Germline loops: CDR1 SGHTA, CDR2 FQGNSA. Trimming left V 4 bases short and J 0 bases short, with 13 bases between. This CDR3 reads CASSWRLGSSYNEQFF. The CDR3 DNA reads TGTGCCAGCAGCTGGAGACTCGGAAGCTCCTACAATGAGCAGTTCTTC.

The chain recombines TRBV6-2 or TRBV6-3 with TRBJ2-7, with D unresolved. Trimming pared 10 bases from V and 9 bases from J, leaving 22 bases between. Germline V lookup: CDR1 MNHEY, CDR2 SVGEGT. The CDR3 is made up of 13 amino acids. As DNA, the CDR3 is TGTGCCACCGCCGGCCCCAACGGAGCTCTGCAGTACTTC. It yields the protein CATAGPNGALQYF.

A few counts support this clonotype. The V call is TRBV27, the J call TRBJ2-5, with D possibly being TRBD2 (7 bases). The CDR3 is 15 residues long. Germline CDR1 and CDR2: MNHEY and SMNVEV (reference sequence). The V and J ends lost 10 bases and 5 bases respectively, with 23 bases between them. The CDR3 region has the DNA TGTGCCACAGGGCCCGATAGGGGGGGTAGGGAGACCCAGTACTTC. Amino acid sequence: CATGPDRGGRETQYF.

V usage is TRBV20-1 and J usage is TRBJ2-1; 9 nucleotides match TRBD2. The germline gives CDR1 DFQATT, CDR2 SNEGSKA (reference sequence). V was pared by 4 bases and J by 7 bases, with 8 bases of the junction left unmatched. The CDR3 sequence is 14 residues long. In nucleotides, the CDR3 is TGCAGTGCTACCCGTCTAGCGGGATTGAATGAGCAGTTCTTC. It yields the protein CSATRLAGLNEQFF.

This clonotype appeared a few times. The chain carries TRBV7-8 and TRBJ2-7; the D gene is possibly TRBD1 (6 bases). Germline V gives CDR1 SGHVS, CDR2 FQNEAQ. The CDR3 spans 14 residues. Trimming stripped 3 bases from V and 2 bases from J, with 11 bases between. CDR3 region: CASSFQGSAYEQYF. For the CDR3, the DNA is TGTGCCAGCAGCTTCCAGGGGAGTGCCTACGAGCAGTACTTC.